These 14 T cell receptor beta chains originate from one sample sequenced in a study of post-analysis software for immune sequencing data. Study-wide results and caveats: A few TRBV segments appeared more often in patients than in controls, and TRBV5-6, TRBV5-1 and TRBV20-1 were among these.

Their antigens are not known. Carried by the TCR beta cDNA libraries were unique molecular identifiers. MiXCR was run by TCRdb on the PCR reads, yielding one entry per CDR3 protein. This table holds 500,000 to 600,000 distinct CDR3 sequences, 44% found once. The sequencing sample was made of blood. The receptors shown here come from a girl aged 5-17 years with multiple sclerosis.

This chain connects TRBV12-3 or TRBV12-4 to TRBJ2-3, with 7 bases aligning to TRBD1. The CDR3 totals 14 residues. J was trimmed by 6 bases and V by 5 bases; bases with no gene match: 8. CDR3 in amino acids: CASSLQGGGDTQYF. As DNA, the CDR3 is TGTGCCAGCAGTCTCCAAGGGGGCGGTGATACGCAGTATTTT.

This sequence joins TRBV20-1 and TRBJ1-4, with D tentatively TRBD1 (5 bases). V was cut by 5 bases and J by 5 bases, with 15 bases left in between. Germline CDR1 is DFQATT and CDR2 is SNEGSKA (reference sequence). The CDR3 is 14 amino acids. The DNA of the CDR3 is TGCAGTGCTGGGGAAGAGGGGAGGAATGAAAAACTGTTTTTT. Its translation is CSAGEEGRNEKLFF.

This sequence joins TRBV7-9 and TRBJ2-3; 12 nucleotides match TRBD2. CDR1 is SEHNR, CDR2 FQNEAQ, per germline (reference sequence). The V segment lost 5 bases and the J segment 5 bases; nucleotides outside the gene matches: 5. This CDR3 contains 15 residues. CDR3 sequence: CASSLLAGGEDTQYF. The CDR3 DNA sequence: TGTGCCAGCAGCCTACTAGCGGGGGGTGAAGATACGCAGTATTTT.

This clonotype was observed once. The rearrangement joins TRBV6-6 to TRBJ2-4; 10 nucleotides line up with TRBD1. V trimming: 2 bases; J trimming: 4 bases; junction bases outside the gene matches: 8. The CDR3 is 17 amino acids. Germline V gene data show CDR1 as MNHNY and CDR2 as SVGAGI (reference sequence). Written as DNA, the CDR3 is TGTGCCAGCAGTTACCCCATGGGACAGGGGTGGAAAAACATTCAGTACTTC. This sequence encodes CASSYPMGQGWKNIQYF.

V and J are TRBV20-1 and TRBJ1-1; possibly TRBD1 for D (5 bases). V was shortened by 1 base and J by 4 bases, with 16 bases between the two germline ends. Germline CDR1 and CDR2: DFQATT and SNEGSKA (reference sequence). The CDR3 has 15 residues. The CDR3 DNA is TGCAGTGCTAGAGGATTTTCAGGGAGAATCACTGAAGCTTTCTTT. It is translated as CSARGFSGRITEAFF.

The chain joins TRBV29-1 to TRBJ2-3, with 10 bases that match TRBD1. The length of the CDR3 is 13 residues. CDR1 and CDR2 (germline): SQVTM, ANQGSEA. V gave up 6 bases and J gave up 6 bases; unmatched junction bases: 6. Here the CDR3 DNA reads TGCAGCGTGATGACAGGGGGCTCGGATACGCAGTATTTT. Residues: CSVMTGGSDTQYF.

The CDR3 nucleotides are TGTGCCAGCAGTCCTAGCGGGAGGGCCGTTCGGGAGACCCAGTACTTC. Its protein is CASSPSGRAVRETQYF. V is TRBV12-3 or TRBV12-4 and J is TRBJ2-5, with 12 bases lining up with TRBD2. The CDR3 consists of 16 residues. V gave up 5 bases and J gave up 5 bases; unmatched junction bases: 9.

The chain employs TRBV7-6 and TRBJ2-7; TRBD1 matches at 8 bases. The CDR3 has 15 residues. With 5 bases clipped from V and 2 bases from J, the junction kept 8 bases outside the gene matches. The V gene's germline CDR1 is SGHVS and CDR2 FNYEAQ. This chain's CDR3 is CASSVLSRGPYEQYF. In DNA form, the CDR3 reads TGTGCCAGCAGCGTCCTTAGCAGGGGGCCCTACGAGCAGTACTTC.

This clonotype was recorded a few times. This sequence joins TRBV12-3 or TRBV12-4 and TRBJ2-1, with D uncertain. The CDR3 is 12 amino acids. Trimming stripped 6 bases from V and 9 bases from J, with 12 bases between. The CDR3 coding sequence is TGTGCCAGCAGCCTAACTGGGTCTGAGCAGTTCTTC. Amino acids: CASSLTGSEQFF.

This clonotype showed up just a few times. This sequence joins TRBV29-1 and TRBJ2-7; TRBD2 matches 8 bases. CDR1 is SQVTM, CDR2 ANQGSEA, per germline. The V and J ends lost 3 bases and 5 bases, in that order; junction bases with no gene match: 3. The CDR3 contains 12 residues. For the CDR3, the DNA is TGCAGCGTTGACCGGGAGGGCGACGAGCAGTACTTC. Amino acid sequence: CSVDREGDEQYF.

As DNA, the CDR3 is TGTGCCAGCAGTTCGACCCACGCCGGCCACGAGCAGTACTTC. Encoded protein: CASSSTHAGHEQYF. The chain uses TRBV27 and TRBJ2-7; D is undetermined. In germline, CDR1 is MNHEY, CDR2 SMNVEV (reference sequence). The V end lost 4 bases, the J end lost 5 bases, and 15 bases lay between the germline ends. The CDR3 is 14 residues long.

The rearrangement joins TRBV6-1 to TRBJ1-1; no clear D. The CDR3 totals 13 residues. Trimming removed 6 bases at V and 5 bases at J, with 13 bases between. Germline V CDR1 and CDR2: MNHNS, SASEGT. The CDR3 sequence: CASSFDRGTEAFF. DNA for the CDR3: TGTGCCAGCAGCTTCGACCGCGGAACTGAAGCTTTCTTT.

The rearrangement links TRBV7-9 to TRBJ1-5, with D perhaps TRBD1 (5 bases). Germline V gene sequence: CDR1 SEHNR, CDR2 FQNEAQ (reference sequence). V was trimmed by 4 bases and J by 7 bases, leaving 11 bases between them. The CDR3 covers 13 residues. The CDR3 DNA is TGTGCCAGCAGCTCCGGGACGGAGCAGCCCCAGCATTTT. Translation: CASSSGTEQPQHF.

The rearrangement joins TRBV4-1 to TRBJ1-6; D possibly corresponds to TRBD1 (5 bases). Germline V gene data show CDR1 as MGHRA and CDR2 as YSYEKL. Trimming removed 0 bases at V and 4 bases at J, with 10 bases between. The CDR3 contains 16 residues. The CDR3 protein is CASSQDWQGYNSPLHF. The CDR3, as DNA: TGCGCCAGCAGCCAAGATTGGCAGGGATATAATTCACCCCTCCACTTT.